This TCR beta chain was identified in a study of blood T cell repertoires in COVID-19. The germline gives CDR1 MNHNS, CDR2 SASEGT. The V end lost 8 bases, the J end lost 7 bases, and 15 bases lay between the germline ends. The CDR3 spans 13 residues. This table comes from immunoSEQ multiplex PCR, and its TCRdb copy is limited to in-frame clones, with some not included. The data hold 240,000 or so clones, with about 88% observed a single time. This TCR derives from a woman in her seventies with active or convalescent COVID-19. This sequence joins TRBV6-1 and TRBJ1-5; D gene uncertain. Sequenced sample: peripheral blood. CDR3 DNA: TGTGCCAGCCAGCTTATCACGGAGCAGCCCCAGCATTTT. Protein: CASQLITEQPQHF.